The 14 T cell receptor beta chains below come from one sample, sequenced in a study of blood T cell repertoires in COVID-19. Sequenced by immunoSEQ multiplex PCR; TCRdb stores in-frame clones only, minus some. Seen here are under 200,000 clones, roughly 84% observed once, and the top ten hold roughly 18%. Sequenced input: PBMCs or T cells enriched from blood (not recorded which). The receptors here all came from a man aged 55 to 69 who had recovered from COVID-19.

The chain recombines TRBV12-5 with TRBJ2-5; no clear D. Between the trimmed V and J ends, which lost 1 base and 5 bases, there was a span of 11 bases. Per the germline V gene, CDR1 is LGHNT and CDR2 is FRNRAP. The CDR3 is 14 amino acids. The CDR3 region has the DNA TGTGCTAGTGGTTTGGAAGAGCCTATGGAGACCCAGTACTTC. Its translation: CASGLEEPMETQYF.

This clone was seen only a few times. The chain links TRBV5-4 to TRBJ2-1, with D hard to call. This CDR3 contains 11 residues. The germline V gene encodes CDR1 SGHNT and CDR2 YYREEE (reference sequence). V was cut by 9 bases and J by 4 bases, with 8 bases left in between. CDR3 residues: CATGAYNEQFF. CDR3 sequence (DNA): TGTGCCACCGGAGCATACAATGAGCAGTTCTTC.

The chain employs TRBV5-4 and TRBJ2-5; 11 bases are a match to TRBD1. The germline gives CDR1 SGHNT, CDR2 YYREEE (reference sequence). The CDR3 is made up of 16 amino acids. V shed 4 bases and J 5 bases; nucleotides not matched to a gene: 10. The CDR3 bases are TGTGCCAGCAGCGGCCTCGGGACAGGGGGGATCGAGACCCAGTACTTC. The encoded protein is CASSGLGTGGIETQYF.

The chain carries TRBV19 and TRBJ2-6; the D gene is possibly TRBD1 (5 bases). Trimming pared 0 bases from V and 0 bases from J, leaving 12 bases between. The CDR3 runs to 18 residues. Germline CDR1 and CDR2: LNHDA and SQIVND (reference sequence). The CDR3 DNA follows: TGTGCCAGTAGTATAGATGCAGGGTATTACTCTGGGGCCAACGTCCTGACTTTC. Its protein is CASSIDAGYYSGANVLTF.

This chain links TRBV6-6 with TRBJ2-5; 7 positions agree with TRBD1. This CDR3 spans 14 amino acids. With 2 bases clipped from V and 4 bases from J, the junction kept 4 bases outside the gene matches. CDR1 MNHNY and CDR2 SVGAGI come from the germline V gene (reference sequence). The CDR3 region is CASSYGQVGETQYF. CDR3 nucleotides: TGTGCCAGCAGTTACGGACAGGTCGGAGAGACCCAGTACTTC.

The CDR3 sequence is CASSFDRQGISYNEQFF. CDR3 in DNA: TGTGCCAGCAGTTTTGATCGACAGGGCATCTCCTACAATGAGCAGTTCTTC. The V gene is TRBV27, the J gene TRBJ2-1; 7 bases line up with TRBD1. V was clipped by 3 bases and J by 0 bases; unmatched bases: 8. Germline CDR1 reads MNHEY; CDR2 reads SMNVEV (reference sequence). There are 17 residues in the CDR3.

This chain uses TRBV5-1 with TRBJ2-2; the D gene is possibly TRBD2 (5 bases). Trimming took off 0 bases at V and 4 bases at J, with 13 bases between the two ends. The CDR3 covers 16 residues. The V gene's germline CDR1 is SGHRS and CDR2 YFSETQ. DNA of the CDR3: TGCGCCAGCAGCTTGGAACCCGGAGGTCTCACCGGGGAGCTGTTTTTT. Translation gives CASSLEPGGLTGELFF.

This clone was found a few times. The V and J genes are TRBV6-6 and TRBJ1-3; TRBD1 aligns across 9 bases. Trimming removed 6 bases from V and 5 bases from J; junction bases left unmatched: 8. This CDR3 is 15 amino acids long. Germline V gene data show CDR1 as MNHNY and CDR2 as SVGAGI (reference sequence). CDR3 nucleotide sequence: TGTGCCAGCAGCCTTACAGGGGGCTCAAGAAACACCATATATTTT. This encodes CASSLTGGSRNTIYF.

The CDR3 sequence: CASSLASRNEQFF. DNA for the CDR3: TGCGCCAGCAGCTTGGCGAGTCGGAATGAGCAGTTCTTC. This chain links TRBV5-1 with TRBJ2-1; no reliable D call. The V end lost 0 bases, the J end lost 7 bases, and 8 bases lay between the germline ends. The length of the CDR3 is 13 residues. The germline gives CDR1 SGHRS, CDR2 YFSETQ.

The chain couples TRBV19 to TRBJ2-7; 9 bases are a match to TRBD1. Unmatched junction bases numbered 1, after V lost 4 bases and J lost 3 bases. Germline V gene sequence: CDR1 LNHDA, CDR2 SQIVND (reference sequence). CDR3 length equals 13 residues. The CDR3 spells CASSTTGGYEQYF. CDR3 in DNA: TGTGCCAGTAGTACGACAGGGGGCTACGAGCAGTACTTC.

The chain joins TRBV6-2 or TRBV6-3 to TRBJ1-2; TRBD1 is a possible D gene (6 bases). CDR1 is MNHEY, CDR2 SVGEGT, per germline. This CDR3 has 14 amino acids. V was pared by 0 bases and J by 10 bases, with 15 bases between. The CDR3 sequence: CASSYSALGQTYTF. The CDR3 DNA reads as TGTGCCAGCAGTTACTCGGCCTTAGGACAGACCTACACCTTC.

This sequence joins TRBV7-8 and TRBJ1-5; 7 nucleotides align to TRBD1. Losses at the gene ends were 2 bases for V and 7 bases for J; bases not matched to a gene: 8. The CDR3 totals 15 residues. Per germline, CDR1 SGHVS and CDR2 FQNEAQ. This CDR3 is CASSLLQGVEQPQHF. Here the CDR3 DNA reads TGTGCCAGCAGCTTACTCCAGGGGGTCGAGCAGCCCCAGCATTTT.

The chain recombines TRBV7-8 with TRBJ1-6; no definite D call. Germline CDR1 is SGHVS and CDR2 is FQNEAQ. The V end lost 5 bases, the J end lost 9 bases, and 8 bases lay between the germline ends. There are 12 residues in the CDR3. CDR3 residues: CASSTIGSPLHF. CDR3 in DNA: TGTGCCAGCAGCACAATTGGTTCACCCCTCCACTTT.

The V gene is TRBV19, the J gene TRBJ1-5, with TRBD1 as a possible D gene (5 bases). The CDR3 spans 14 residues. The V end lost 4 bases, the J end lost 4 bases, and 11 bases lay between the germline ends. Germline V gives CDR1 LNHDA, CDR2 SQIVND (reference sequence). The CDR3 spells CASSRRDGNQPQHF. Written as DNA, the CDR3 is TGTGCCAGTAGTAGGAGGGACGGAAATCAGCCCCAGCATTTT.